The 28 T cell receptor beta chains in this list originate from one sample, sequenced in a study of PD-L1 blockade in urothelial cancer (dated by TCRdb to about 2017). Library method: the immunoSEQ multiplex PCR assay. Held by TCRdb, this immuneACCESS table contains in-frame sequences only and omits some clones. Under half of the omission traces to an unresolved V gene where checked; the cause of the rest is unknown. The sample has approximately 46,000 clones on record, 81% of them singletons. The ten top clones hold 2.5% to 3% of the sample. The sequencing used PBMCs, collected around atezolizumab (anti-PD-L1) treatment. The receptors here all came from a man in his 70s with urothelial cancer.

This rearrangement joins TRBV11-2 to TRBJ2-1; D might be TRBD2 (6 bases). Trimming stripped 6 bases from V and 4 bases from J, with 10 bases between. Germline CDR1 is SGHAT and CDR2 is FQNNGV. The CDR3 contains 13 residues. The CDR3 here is CASRGGVYNEQFF. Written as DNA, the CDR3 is TGTGCCAGCAGGGGCGGGGTGTACAATGAGCAGTTCTTC.

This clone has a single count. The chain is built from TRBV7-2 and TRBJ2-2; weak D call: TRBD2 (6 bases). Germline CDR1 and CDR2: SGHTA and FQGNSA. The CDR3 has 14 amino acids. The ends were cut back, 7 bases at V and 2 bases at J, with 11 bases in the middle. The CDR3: CASTPGLNTGELFF. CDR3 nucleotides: TGTGCCAGCACCCCGGGACTTAACACCGGGGAGCTGTTTTTT.

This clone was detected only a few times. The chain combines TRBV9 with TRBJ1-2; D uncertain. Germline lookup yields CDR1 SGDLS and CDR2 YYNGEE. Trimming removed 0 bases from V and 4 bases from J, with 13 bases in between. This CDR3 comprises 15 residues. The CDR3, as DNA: TGTGCCAGCAGCGTAGAAGGCGGCAGCTTCTATGGCTACACCTTC. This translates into CASSVEGGSFYGYTF. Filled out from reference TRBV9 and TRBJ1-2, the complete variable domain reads DSGVTQTPKHLITATGQRVTLRCSPRSGDLSVYWYQQSLDQGLQFLIQYYNGEERAKGNILERFSAQQFPDLHSELNLSSLELGDSALYFCASSVEGGSFYGYTFGSGTRLTVV.

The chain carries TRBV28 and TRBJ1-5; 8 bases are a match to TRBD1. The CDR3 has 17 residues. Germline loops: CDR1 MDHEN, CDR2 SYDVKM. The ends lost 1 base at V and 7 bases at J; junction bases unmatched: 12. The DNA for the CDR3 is TGTGCCAGCAGTTTATCATTGGGTTCAGGGGGCGGCCAGCCCCAGCATTTT. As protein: CASSLSLGSGGGQPQHF.

CDR3 bases: TGTGCCAGCAGCTTAAAACTAGCGGGAGCTTTAGATACGCAGTATTTT. Translation gives CASSLKLAGALDTQYF. The chain employs TRBV7-6 and TRBJ2-3; TRBD2 aligns across 11 bases. The CDR3 length is 16 residues. The trim removed 2 bases at V and 5 bases at J, leaving 6 bases unmatched. The germline V gene has CDR1 SGHVS and CDR2 FNYEAQ.

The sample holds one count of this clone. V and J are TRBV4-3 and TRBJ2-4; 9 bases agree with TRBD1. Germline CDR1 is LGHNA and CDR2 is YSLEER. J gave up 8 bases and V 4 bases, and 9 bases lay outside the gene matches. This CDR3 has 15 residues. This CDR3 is CASSRRTGVSDIQYF. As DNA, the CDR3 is TGCGCCAGCAGCCGAAGGACAGGGGTTAGTGACATTCAGTACTTC.

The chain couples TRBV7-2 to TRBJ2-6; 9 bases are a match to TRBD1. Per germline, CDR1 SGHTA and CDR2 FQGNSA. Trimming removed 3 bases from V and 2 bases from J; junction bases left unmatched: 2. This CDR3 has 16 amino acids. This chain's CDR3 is CASSFGTGTGANVLTF. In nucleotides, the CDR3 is TGTGCCAGCAGCTTCGGGACAGGGACTGGGGCCAACGTCCTGACTTTC.

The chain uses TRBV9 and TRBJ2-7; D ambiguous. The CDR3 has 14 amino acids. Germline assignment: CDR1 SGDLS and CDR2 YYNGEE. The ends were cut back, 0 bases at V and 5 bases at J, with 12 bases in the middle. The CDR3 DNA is TGTGCCAGCAGCGTAGAAGGCCTCGACAACGAGCAGTACTTC. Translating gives CASSVEGLDNEQYF.

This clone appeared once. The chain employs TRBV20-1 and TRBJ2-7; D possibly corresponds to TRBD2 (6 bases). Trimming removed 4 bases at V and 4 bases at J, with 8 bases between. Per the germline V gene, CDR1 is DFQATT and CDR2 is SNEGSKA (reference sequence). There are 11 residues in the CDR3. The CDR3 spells CSAMGGYEQYF. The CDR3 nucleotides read TGCAGTGCTATGGGGGGATACGAGCAGTACTTC.

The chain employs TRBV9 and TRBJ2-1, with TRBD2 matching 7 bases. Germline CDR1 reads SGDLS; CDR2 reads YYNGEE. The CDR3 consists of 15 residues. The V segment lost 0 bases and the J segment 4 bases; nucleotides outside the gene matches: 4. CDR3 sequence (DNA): TGTGCCAGCAGCGTAGGGCTAGCGGAATACAATGAGCAGTTCTTC. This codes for CASSVGLAEYNEQFF.

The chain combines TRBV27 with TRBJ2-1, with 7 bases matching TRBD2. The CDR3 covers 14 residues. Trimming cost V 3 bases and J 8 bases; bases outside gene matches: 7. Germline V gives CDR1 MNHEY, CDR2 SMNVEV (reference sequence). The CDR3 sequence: CASSLAGAFDEQFF. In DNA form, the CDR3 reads TGTGCCAGCAGTTTGGCGGGAGCGTTTGATGAGCAGTTCTTC.

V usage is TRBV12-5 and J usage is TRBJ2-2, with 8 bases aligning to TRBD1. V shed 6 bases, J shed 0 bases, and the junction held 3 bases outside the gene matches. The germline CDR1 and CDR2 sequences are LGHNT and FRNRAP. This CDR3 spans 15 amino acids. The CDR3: CASGSGQANTGELFF. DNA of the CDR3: TGTGCTAGTGGCTCGGGACAGGCGAACACCGGGGAGCTGTTTTTT.

CDR3 DNA: TGCGCCAGCAGCGCCGGGACAGGAGTCACAGATACGCAGTATTTT. This gives the protein CASSAGTGVTDTQYF. The chain has TRBV4-3 and TRBJ2-3; 8 nucleotides match TRBD1. J was trimmed by 2 bases and V by 5 bases; bases with no gene match: 6. Germline V CDR1 and CDR2: LGHNA, YSLEER. The CDR3 has 15 residues.

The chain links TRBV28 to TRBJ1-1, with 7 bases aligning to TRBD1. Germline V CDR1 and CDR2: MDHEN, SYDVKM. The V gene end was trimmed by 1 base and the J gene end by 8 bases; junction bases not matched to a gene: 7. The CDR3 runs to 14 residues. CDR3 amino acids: CASSLFQGGREAFF. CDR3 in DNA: TGTGCCAGCAGTTTATTCCAGGGGGGCCGGGAAGCTTTCTTT. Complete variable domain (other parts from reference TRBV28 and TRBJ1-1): DVKVTQSSRYLVKRTGEKVFLECVQDMDHENMFWYRQDPGLGLRLIYFSYDVKMKEKGDIPEGYSVSREKKERFSLILESASTNQTSMYLCASSLFQGGREAFFGQGTRLTVV.

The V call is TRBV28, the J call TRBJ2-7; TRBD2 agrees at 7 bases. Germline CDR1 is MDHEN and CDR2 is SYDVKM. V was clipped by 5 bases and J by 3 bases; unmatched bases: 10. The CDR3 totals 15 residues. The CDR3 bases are TGTGCCAGCAGTCTGAGAGCGGGATCGAGCTACGAGCAGTACTTC. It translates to CASSLRAGSSYEQYF.

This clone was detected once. The CDR3 nucleotides are TGTGCCAGTAGTATCTTGGACAAACCCTACGAGCAGTACTTC. The encoded protein is CASSILDKPYEQYF. The gene calls are TRBV19 and TRBJ2-7, with a possible D match to TRBD1 (5 bases). Germline V lookup: CDR1 LNHDA, CDR2 SQIVND (reference sequence). V gave up 3 bases and J gave up 2 bases, with 11 bases separating them. The CDR3 covers 14 residues.

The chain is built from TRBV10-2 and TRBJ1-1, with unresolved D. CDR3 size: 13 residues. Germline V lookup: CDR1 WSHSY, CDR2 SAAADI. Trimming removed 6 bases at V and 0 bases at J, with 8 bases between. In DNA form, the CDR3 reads TGCGCCAGCAGGGCTAGAGTGAACACTGAAGCTTTCTTT. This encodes CASRARVNTEAFF.

CDR3 in DNA: TGTGCCAGTTCCTCGGGACAGACAAATCAGCCCCAGCATTTT. Its translation: CASSSGQTNQPQHF. The J gene is TRBJ1-5, the V gene TRBV19; 7 bases are shared with TRBD1. The V gene end was trimmed by 8 bases and the J gene end by 4 bases; junction bases not matched to a gene: 8. Germline CDR1 reads LNHDA; CDR2 reads SQIVND (reference sequence). The CDR3 is 14 amino acids.

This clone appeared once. In DNA, the CDR3 is TGCGCCAGCAGCCAAGGCGTGGGCAGTTCCCAGCATGAGCAGTTCTTC. Its protein product is CASSQGVGSSQHEQFF. The V call is TRBV4-1, the J call TRBJ2-1; D is unresolved. V dropped 1 base and J dropped 8 bases, with 18 bases sitting between them. The CDR3 spans 16 residues. Looked up from germline, CDR1 is MGHRA and CDR2 is YSYEKL.

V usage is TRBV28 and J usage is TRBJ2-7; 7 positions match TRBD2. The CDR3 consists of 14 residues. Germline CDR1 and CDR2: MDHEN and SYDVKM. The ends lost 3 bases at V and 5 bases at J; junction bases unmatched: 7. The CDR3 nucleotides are TGTGCCAGCAGTTTGTTGCGGGAGAATCACGAGCAGTACTTC. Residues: CASSLLRENHEQYF.

In DNA, the CDR3 is TGCGCCAGCAGCATCAGACAGGGATATGGCTACACCTTC. Translating it yields CASSIRQGYGYTF. This chain links TRBV5-1 with TRBJ1-2; 7 nucleotides agree with TRBD1. The CDR3 consists of 13 residues. Germline V gene sequence: CDR1 SGHRS, CDR2 YFSETQ. Trimming removed 4 bases from V and 5 bases from J; junction bases left unmatched: 5. The full variable domain, completed using reference TRBV5-1 and TRBJ1-2, is KAGVTQTPRYLIKTRGQQVTLSCSPISGHRSVSWYQQTPGQGLQFLFEYFSETQRNKGNFPGRFSGRQFSNSRSEMNVSTLELGDSALYLCASSIRQGYGYTFGSGTRLTVV.

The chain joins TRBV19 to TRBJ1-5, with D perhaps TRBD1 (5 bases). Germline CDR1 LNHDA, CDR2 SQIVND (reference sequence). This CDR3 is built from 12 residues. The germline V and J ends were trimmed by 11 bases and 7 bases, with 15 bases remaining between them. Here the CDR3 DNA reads TGTGCCTCGGGGGATTGGGCCCAGCCCCAGCATTTT. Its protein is CASGDWAQPQHF. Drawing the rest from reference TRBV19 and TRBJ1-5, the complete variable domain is DGGITQSPKYLFRKEGQNVTLSCEQNLNHDAMYWYRQDPGQGLRLIYYSQIVNDFQKGDIAEGYSVSREKKESFPLTVTSAQKNPTAFYLCASGDWAQPQHFGDGTRLSIL.

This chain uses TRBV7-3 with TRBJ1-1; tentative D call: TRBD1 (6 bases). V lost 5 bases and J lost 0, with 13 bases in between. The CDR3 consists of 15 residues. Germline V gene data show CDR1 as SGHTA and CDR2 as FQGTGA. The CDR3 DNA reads TGTGCCAGCAGCCCAACAGGGTTGGTGAACACTGAAGCTTTCTTT. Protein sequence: CASSPTGLVNTEAFF.

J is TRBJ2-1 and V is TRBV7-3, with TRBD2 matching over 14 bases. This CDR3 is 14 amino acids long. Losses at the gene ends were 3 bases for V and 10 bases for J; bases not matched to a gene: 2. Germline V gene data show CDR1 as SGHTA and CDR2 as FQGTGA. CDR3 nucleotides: TGTGCCAGCAGCTTGGGACTAGCGGGAGAGGAGCAGTTCTTC. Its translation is CASSLGLAGEEQFF.

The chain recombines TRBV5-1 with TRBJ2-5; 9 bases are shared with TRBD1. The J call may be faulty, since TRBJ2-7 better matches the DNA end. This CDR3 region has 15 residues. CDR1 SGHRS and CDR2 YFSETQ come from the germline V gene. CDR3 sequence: CASSRGTGKTHEQYF. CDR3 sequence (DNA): TGCGCCAGCAGCAGAGGGACAGGGAAAACCCACGAGCAGTACTTC.

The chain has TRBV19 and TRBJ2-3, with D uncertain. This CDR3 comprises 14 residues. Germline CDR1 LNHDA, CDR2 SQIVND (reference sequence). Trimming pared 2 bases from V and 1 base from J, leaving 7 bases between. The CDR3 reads CASSINEGTDTQYF. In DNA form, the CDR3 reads TGTGCCAGTAGTATAAATGAGGGCACAGATACGCAGTATTTT.

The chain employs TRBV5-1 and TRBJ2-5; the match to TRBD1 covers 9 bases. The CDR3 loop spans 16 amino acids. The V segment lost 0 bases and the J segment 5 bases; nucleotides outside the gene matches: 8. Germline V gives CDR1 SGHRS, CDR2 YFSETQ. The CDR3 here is CASSLARTGVPETQYF. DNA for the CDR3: TGCGCCAGCAGCTTGGCCAGGACAGGGGTCCCGGAGACCCAGTACTTC.

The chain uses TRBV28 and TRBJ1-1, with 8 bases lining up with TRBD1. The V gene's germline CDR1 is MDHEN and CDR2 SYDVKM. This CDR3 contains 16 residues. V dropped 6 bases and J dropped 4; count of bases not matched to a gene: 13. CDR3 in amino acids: CASSPPQGQVVTEAFF. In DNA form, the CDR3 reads TGTGCCAGCAGCCCACCGCAGGGACAGGTGGTCACTGAAGCTTTCTTT.